The next 18 T cell receptor beta chains were all read from a single sample in a study of CD8+ T cells in alopecia areata. RNA was isolated and reverse transcribed to cDNA, the sequencing template. This table comes from immunoSEQ multiplex PCR, and its TCRdb copy is limited to in-frame clones, with some not included. Seen here are 200,000 to 250,000 clones, 67% observed once, and the top ten hold around 1.2%. The source was CD4+ T cells sorted from blood, collected at week 0. These receptor sequences come from a human donor with alopecia areata.

V gene TRBV10-3 combines with J gene TRBJ2-7; the D is unclear. The germline gives CDR1 ENHRY, CDR2 SYGVKD. The CDR3 spans 12 residues. V lost 2 bases and J 2 bases, leaving 4 bases between the germline ends. The CDR3 DNA reads TGTGCCATCAGTGAGGGTACCTACGAGCAGTACTTC. Translated, it gives CAISEGTYEQYF.

This chain uses TRBV5-4 with TRBJ1-1; 9 nucleotides line up with TRBD1. The CDR3 has 16 amino acids. Trimming took 4 bases from V and 1 from J; bases not matched to a gene: 8. Germline CDR1 SGHNT, CDR2 YYREEE (reference sequence). This CDR3 is CASSPAGTGRNTEAFF. CDR3 nucleotides: TGTGCCAGCAGCCCGGCAGGGACAGGGCGGAACACTGAAGCTTTCTTT.

The chain links TRBV10-3 to TRBJ1-1; D perhaps matches TRBD1 (5 bases). Germline V gives CDR1 ENHRY, CDR2 SYGVKD. Trimming shortened V by 3 bases and J by 4 bases, and 21 bases separated the two germline ends. CDR3 length: 17 amino acids. CDR3 nucleotide sequence: TGTGCCATCAGTGAACCGGGGTCCGCAGGAAGGGGCACTGAAGCTTTCTTT. It is translated as CAISEPGSAGRGTEAFF.

This clone has only a few counts. The chain links TRBV18 to TRBJ2-6; D might be TRBD1 (5 bases). Trimming left V 8 bases short and J 1 base short, with 9 bases between. CDR1 and CDR2 (germline): KGHSH, LQKENI. This CDR3 has 14 amino acids. The CDR3 loop reads CASETVSGANVLTF. CDR3 nucleotides: TGTGCCAGCGAGACAGTTTCTGGGGCCAACGTCCTGACTTTC.

J is TRBJ2-5 and V is TRBV6-5; D not certain. The germline CDR1 and CDR2 sequences are MNHEY and SVGAGI. The ends were cut back, 2 bases at V and 1 base at J, with 8 bases in the middle. The CDR3 length is 14 residues. CDR3 DNA: TGTGCCAGCAGTTACACGGTAGTCCAAGAGACCCAGTACTTC. The encoded protein is CASSYTVVQETQYF.

In nucleotides, the CDR3 is TGTGCCTGGAGTGTACGTGGGGGCGTAGGGGCCAACGTCCTGACTTTC. Its protein is CAWSVRGGVGANVLTF. The chain joins TRBV30 to TRBJ2-6; a weak D match, TRBD1 (6 bases). Trimming took off 0 bases at V and 4 bases at J, with 13 bases between the two ends. The CDR3 is made up of 16 amino acids. The V gene's germline CDR1 is GTSNPN and CDR2 SVGIG (reference sequence).

This clone was found once. The chain has TRBV29-1 and TRBJ2-3, with 13 bases fitting TRBD2. The trim removed 7 bases at V and 2 bases at J, leaving 6 bases unmatched. Per the germline V gene, CDR1 is SQVTM and CDR2 is ANQGSEA. The CDR3 is 15 residues long. The CDR3 protein is CSANGLAGATDTQYF. CDR3 in DNA: TGCAGCGCAAATGGACTAGCGGGGGCCACAGATACGCAGTATTTT.

This clone was seen more than once but under ten times. V usage is TRBV7-2 and J usage is TRBJ1-2; the D gene is possibly TRBD1 (5 bases). In germline, CDR1 is SGHTA, CDR2 FQGNSA. V lost 1 base to trimming and J lost 8 bases, with 8 bases between them. The CDR3 length is 12 residues. The CDR3 region has the DNA TGTGCCAGCAGCTTAGTCAGGGAAGGCTACACCTTC. Protein sequence: CASSLVREGYTF.

The chain carries TRBV27 and TRBJ1-3; D may be TRBD1 (5 bases). Germline V CDR1 and CDR2: MNHEY, SMNVEV (reference sequence). Trimming took 6 bases from V and 0 from J, leaving 9 bases between them. The CDR3 consists of 14 residues. CDR3 nucleotide sequence: TGTGCCAGCAGCCCGAGGGGCTCTGGAAACACCATATATTTT. Encoded protein: CASSPRGSGNTIYF.

The V and J genes are TRBV29-1 and TRBJ2-3; a possible D gene is TRBD2 (6 bases). Germline V lookup: CDR1 SQVTM, CDR2 ANQGSEA. Trimming took 3 bases from V and 0 from J, leaving 7 bases between them. The length of the CDR3 is 13 residues. CDR3 DNA sequence: TGCAGCGTTGAGCGGGACAGCACAGATACGCAGTATTTT. Its protein product is CSVERDSTDTQYF.

The chain combines TRBV11-2 with TRBJ2-3, with unresolved D. Per germline, CDR1 SGHAT and CDR2 FQNNGV. The CDR3 runs to 13 residues. V was cut by 5 bases and J by 1 base, with 7 bases left in between. CDR3: CASSLPRTDTQYF. In DNA form, the CDR3 reads TGTGCCAGCAGCCTCCCCCGCACAGATACGCAGTATTTT.

This clone was recorded only once. The rearrangement joins TRBV4-2 to TRBJ2-6; 9 nucleotides align to TRBD1. V lost 8 bases and J lost 0; bases outside the gene matches: 8. The CDR3 extends over 17 amino acids. Per the germline V gene, CDR1 is LGHNA and CDR2 is YNFKEQ. CDR3 sequence (DNA): TGTGCCAGCGGACGGGGACAGGGATCCTCTGGGGCCAACGTCCTGACTTTC. It translates to CASGRGQGSSGANVLTF.

This chain uses TRBV15 with TRBJ1-4; 7 nucleotides line up with TRBD1. This CDR3 spans 16 amino acids. Germline CDR1 reads LNHNV; CDR2 reads YYDKDF (reference sequence). V lost 3 bases, J lost 6 bases, and 10 bases stayed unmatched. This CDR3 is CATSSGLYRGDEKLFF. The CDR3 DNA follows: TGTGCCACCAGCAGTGGCCTCTACAGGGGAGATGAAAAACTGTTTTTT.

The rearrangement links TRBV7-2 to TRBJ2-5; D possibly uses TRBD1 or TRBD2 (5 bases each). CDR1 and CDR2 from the germline V gene are SGHTA and FQGNSA. This CDR3 contains 13 residues. The V end lost 7 bases, the J end lost 5 bases, and 14 bases lay between the germline ends. The CDR3 here is CASTDRRDETQYF. DNA of the CDR3: TGTGCCAGCACCGACAGACGGGATGAGACCCAGTACTTC.

This clone was observed a few times. This rearrangement joins TRBV30 to TRBJ2-2, with TRBD2 matching over 10 bases. The CDR3 sequence is 16 residues long. The trim removed 3 bases at V and 1 base at J, leaving 5 bases unmatched. Germline V lookup: CDR1 GTSNPN, CDR2 SVGIG (reference sequence). The chain's CDR3 is CAWRRTSGVNTGELFF. DNA of the CDR3: TGTGCCTGGAGAAGAACTAGCGGGGTGAACACCGGGGAGCTGTTTTTT.

The chain links TRBV4-3 to TRBJ1-6; 7 positions match TRBD1. The germline V gene encodes CDR1 LGHNA and CDR2 YSLEER. The V and J ends lost 0 bases and 9 bases, in that order; junction bases with no gene match: 8. This CDR3 has 16 residues. This CDR3 is CASSQEDRVRGSPLHF. The CDR3 region has the DNA TGCGCCAGCAGCCAAGAAGACAGGGTTAGGGGTTCACCCCTCCACTTT.

The V gene is TRBV7-2, the J gene TRBJ2-5; D gene ambiguous. CDR3 size: 17 residues. Germline lookup yields CDR1 SGHTA and CDR2 FQGNSA. Trimming took off 1 base at V and 4 bases at J, with 19 bases between the two ends. CDR3 bases: TGTGCCAGCAGCTTAGGTGGCAGAGACATAGGCCTAGAGACCCAGTACTTC. The encoded protein is CASSLGGRDIGLETQYF.

The chain couples TRBV7-8 to TRBJ2-7; D remains ambiguous. Deletions cut 5 bases from V and 2 bases from J, with 16 bases between. This CDR3 has 15 amino acids. CDR1 and CDR2 from the germline V gene are SGHVS and FQNEAQ. The CDR3 sequence is CASSARRSPTYEQYF. CDR3 sequence (DNA): TGTGCCAGCAGCGCCCGTAGGTCACCGACCTACGAGCAGTACTTC.